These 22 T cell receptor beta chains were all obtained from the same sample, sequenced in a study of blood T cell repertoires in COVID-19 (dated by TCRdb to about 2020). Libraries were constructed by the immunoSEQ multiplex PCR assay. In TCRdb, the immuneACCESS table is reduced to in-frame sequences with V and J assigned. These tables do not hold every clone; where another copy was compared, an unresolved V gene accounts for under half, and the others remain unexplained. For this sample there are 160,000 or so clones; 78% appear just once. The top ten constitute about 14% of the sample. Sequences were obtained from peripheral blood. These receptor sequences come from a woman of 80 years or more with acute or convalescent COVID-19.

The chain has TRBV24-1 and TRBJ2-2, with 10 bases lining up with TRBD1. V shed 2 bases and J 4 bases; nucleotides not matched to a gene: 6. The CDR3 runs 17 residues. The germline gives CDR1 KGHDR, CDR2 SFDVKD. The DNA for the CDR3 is TGTGCCACCAGTGATTCGACAGGGGGCGCGATCACCGGGGAGCTGTTTTTT. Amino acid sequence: CATSDSTGGAITGELFF.

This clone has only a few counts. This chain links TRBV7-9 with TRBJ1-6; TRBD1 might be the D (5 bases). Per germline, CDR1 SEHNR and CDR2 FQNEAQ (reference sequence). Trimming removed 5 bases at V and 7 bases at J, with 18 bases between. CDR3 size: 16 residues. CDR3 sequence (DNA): TGTGCCAGCAGCCCAAGACAGACTTTTATCAATTCACCCCTCCACTTT. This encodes CASSPRQTFINSPLHF.

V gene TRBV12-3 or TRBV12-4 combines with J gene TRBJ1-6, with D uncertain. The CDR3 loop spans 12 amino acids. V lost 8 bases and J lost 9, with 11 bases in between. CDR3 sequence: CASGTVSSPLHF. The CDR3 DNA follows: TGTGCCAGCGGAACAGTCTCTTCACCCCTCCACTTT.

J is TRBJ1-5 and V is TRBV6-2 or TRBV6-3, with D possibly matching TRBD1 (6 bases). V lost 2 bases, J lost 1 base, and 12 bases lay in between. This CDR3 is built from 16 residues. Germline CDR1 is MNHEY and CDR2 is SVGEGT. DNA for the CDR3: TGTGCCAGCAGTTACGCCGGGGGGCAGAGCAATCAGCCCCAGCATTTT. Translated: CASSYAGGQSNQPQHF.

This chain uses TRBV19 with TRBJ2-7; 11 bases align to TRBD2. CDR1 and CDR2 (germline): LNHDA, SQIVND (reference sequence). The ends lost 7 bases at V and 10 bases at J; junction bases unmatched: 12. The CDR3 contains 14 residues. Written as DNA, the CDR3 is TGTGCCAGTACCTCAACCGGGACTAGCGGACGACAGTACTTC. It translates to CASTSTGTSGRQYF.

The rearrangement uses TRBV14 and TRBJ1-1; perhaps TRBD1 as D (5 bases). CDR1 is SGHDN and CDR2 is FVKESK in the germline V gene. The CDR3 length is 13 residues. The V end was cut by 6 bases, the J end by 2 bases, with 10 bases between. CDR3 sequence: CASRVDINTEAFF. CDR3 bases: TGTGCCAGCAGGGTGGACATAAACACTGAAGCTTTCTTT.

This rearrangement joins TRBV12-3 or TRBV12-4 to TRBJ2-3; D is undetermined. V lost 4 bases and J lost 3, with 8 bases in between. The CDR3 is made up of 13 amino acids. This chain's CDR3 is CASSSPKTDTQYF. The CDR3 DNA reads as TGTGCCAGCAGTTCCCCAAAAACAGATACGCAGTATTTT.

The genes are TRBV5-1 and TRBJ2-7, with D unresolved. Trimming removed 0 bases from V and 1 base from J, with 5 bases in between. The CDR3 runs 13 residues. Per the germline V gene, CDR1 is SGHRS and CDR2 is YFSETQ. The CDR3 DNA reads TGCGCCAGCAGCTTGGAGAGTTCCTACGAGCAGTACTTC. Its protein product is CASSLESSYEQYF.

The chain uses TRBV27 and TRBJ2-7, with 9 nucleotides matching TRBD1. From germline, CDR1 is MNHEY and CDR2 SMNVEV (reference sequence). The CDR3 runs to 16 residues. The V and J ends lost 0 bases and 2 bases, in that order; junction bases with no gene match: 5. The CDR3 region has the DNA TGTGCCAGCAGTTTATCAGGACAGGGGACCCCCTACGAGCAGTACTTC. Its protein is CASSLSGQGTPYEQYF.

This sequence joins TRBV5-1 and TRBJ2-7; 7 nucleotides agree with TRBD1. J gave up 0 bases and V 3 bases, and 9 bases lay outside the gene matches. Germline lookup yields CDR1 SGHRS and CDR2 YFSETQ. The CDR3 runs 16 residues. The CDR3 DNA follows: TGCGCCAGCAGCTATCGGACAGGTGGAAGCTCCTACGAGCAGTACTTC. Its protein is CASSYRTGGSSYEQYF.

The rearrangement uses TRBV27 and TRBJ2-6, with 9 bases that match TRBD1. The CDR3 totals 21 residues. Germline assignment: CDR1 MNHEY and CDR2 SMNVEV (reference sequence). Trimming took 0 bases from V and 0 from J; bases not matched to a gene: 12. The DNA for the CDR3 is TGTGCCAGCAGTTTATCCCACCGGGGACAGGGTACAAGCTCTGGGGCCAACGTCCTGACTTTC. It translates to CASSLSHRGQGTSSGANVLTF.

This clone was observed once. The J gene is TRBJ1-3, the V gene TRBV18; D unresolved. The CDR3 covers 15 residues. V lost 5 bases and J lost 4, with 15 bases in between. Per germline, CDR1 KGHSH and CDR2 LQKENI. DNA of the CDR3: TGTGCCAGCTCAGAGAGGGTTCAAGCGGGAAACACCATATATTTT. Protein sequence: CASSERVQAGNTIYF.

The CDR3 protein is CASSETPPGEQYF. DNA for the CDR3: TGTGCCAGCAGTGAAACCCCACCCGGCGAGCAGTACTTC. The chain has TRBV2 and TRBJ2-7; D unresolved. Germline V gene data show CDR1 as SNHLY and CDR2 as FYNNEI. The ends were cut back, 2 bases at V and 6 bases at J, with 11 bases in the middle. This CDR3 has 13 amino acids. The variable domain in full, with the rest retrieved from reference TRBV2 and TRBJ2-7, is EPEVTQTPSHQVTQMGQEVILRCVPISNHLYFYWYRQILGQKVEFLVSFYNNEISEKSEIFDDQFSVERPDGSNFTLKIRSTKLEDSAMYFCASSETPPGEQYFGPGTRLTVT.

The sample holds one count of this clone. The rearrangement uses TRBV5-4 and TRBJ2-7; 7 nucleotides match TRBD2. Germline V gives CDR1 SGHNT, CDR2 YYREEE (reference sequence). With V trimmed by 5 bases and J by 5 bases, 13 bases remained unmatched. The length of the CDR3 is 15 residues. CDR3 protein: CASSPGRESFHEQYF. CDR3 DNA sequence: TGTGCCAGCAGTCCCGGGCGGGAGAGTTTCCACGAGCAGTACTTC. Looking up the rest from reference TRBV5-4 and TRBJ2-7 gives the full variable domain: ETGVTQSPTHLIKTRGQQVTLRCSSQSGHNTVSWYQQALGQGPQFIFQYYREEENGRGNFPPRFSGLQFPNYSSELNVNALELDDSALYLCASSPGRESFHEQYFGPGTRLTVT.

CDR3 sequence: CASSWEGVGGQPQHF. DNA of the CDR3: TGTGCCAGCAGTTGGGAAGGGGTCGGGGGACAGCCCCAGCATTTT. J is TRBJ1-5 and V is TRBV2; possible D gene TRBD1, 5 bases. In germline, CDR1 is SNHLY, CDR2 FYNNEI. This CDR3 contains 15 residues. V was trimmed by 5 bases and J by 7 bases, leaving 18 bases between them.

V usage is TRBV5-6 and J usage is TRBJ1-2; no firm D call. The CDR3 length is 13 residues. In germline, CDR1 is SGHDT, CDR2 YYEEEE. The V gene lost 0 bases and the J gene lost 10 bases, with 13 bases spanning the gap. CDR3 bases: TGTGCCAGCAGCTTGGTTATACAGTCGAACTACACCTTC. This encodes CASSLVIQSNYTF. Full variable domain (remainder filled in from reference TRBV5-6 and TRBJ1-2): DAGVTQSPTHLIKTRGQQVTLRCSPKSGHDTVSWYQQALGQGPQFIFQYYEEEERQRGNFPDRFSGHQFPNYSSELNVNALLLGDSALYLCASSLVIQSNYTFGSGTRLTVV.

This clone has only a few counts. The DNA for the CDR3 is TGCAGCGCCATAAAGGGGGGGGTGGCAGATACGCAGTATTTT. As protein: CSAIKGGVADTQYF. The rearrangement joins TRBV29-1 to TRBJ2-3; weak D call: TRBD2 (7 bases). Germline V gene lookup returns CDR1 SQVTM and CDR2 ANQGSEA. This CDR3 has 14 residues. Trimming took 7 bases from V and 4 from J, leaving 18 bases between them.

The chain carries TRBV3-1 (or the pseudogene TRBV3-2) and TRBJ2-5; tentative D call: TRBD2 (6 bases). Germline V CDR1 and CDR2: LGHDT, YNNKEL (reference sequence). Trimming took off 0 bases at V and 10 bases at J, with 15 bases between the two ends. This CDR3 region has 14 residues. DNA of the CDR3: TGTGCCAGCAGCCAAGATCTTGTGGGGCGGGACCAGTACTTC. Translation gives CASSQDLVGRDQYF.

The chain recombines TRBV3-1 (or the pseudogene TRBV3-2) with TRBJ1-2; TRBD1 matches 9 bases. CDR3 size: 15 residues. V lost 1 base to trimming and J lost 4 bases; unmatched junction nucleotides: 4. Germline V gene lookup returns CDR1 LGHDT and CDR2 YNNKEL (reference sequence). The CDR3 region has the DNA TGTGCCAGCAGCCAAGGGACAGGGGAATTCTATGGCTACACCTTC. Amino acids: CASSQGTGEFYGYTF.

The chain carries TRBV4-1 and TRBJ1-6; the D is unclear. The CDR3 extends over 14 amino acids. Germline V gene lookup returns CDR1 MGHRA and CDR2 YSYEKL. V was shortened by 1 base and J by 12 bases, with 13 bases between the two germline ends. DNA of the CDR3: TGCGCCAGCAGCCAAGTCGGAGCCCTGGGACCCCTCCACTTT. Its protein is CASSQVGALGPLHF.

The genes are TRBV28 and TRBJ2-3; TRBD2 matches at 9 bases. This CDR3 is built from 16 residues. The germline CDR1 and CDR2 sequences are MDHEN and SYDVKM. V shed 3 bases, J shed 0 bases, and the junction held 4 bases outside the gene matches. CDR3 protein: CASSFPSGVSTDTQYF. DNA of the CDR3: TGTGCCAGCAGTTTCCCTAGCGGGGTAAGCACAGATACGCAGTATTTT.

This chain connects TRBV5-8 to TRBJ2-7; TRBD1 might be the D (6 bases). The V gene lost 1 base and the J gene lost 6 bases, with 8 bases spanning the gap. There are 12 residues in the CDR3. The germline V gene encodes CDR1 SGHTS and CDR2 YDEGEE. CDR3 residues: CASSLTGFEQYF. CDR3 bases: TGTGCCAGCAGCTTGACAGGGTTCGAGCAGTACTTC.